These 30 T cell receptor beta chains were all obtained from the same sample, sequenced in a study of blood T cell repertoires in COVID-19. The table came from immunoSEQ multiplex PCR; TCRdb's copy has only in-frame clones and leaves some out. The sample gives 120,000 or so clones, 70% to 90% of which show up once; 3.8% is in the top ten. The specimen was peripheral blood. The receptors here all came from a woman aged 50 to 60 with acute or convalescent COVID-19.

This clone was found a few times. V usage is TRBV27 and J usage is TRBJ2-2; no firm D call. Trimming removed 3 bases at V and 6 bases at J, with 11 bases between. The CDR3 consists of 14 residues. Per the germline V gene, CDR1 is MNHEY and CDR2 is SMNVEV (reference sequence). The CDR3 sequence is CASSLFVTPGELFF. The CDR3 DNA sequence: TGTGCCAGCAGTTTGTTTGTGACTCCCGGGGAGCTGTTTTTT.

The rearrangement links TRBV5-4 to TRBJ1-3; TRBD1 aligns across 7 bases. Trimming cost V 0 bases and J 4 bases; bases outside gene matches: 4. This CDR3 region has 15 residues. Germline V CDR1 and CDR2: SGHNT, YYREEE (reference sequence). CDR3 protein: CASSLAATGGNTIYF. The CDR3 nucleotides are TGTGCCAGCAGCTTGGCCGCGACAGGGGGAAACACCATATATTTT.

This rearrangement joins TRBV9 to TRBJ1-2; maybe TRBD1 (6 bases). The germline V and J ends were trimmed by 4 bases and 2 bases, with 15 bases remaining between them. This CDR3 region has 15 residues. Per the germline V gene, CDR1 is SGDLS and CDR2 is YYNGEE. CDR3 region: CASSPTSTGNYGYTF. The CDR3, as DNA: TGTGCCAGCAGCCCTACCTCAACAGGGAACTATGGCTACACCTTC.

This clone was found once. J is TRBJ2-7 and V is TRBV11-3, with 7 positions matching TRBD2. This CDR3 contains 14 residues. J gave up 2 bases and V 0 bases, and 1 base lay outside the gene matches. Germline loops: CDR1 SGHNT, CDR2 YENEEA. The CDR3 spells CASSLDGTTYEQYF. The DNA of the CDR3 is TGTGCCAGCAGCTTAGACGGGACTACCTACGAGCAGTACTTC.

This chain links TRBV11-2 with TRBJ1-5; the D gene is possibly TRBD1 (5 bases). The CDR3 extends over 13 amino acids. Germline-derived CDR1 and CDR2 are SGHAT and FQNNGV. V lost 5 bases and J lost 4, with 9 bases in between. The CDR3 nucleotides are TGTGCCAGCAGCGTCGACAGTAATCAGCCCCAGCATTTT. Translating gives CASSVDSNQPQHF.

The rearrangement uses TRBV19 and TRBJ2-5; 12 bases agree with TRBD2. Germline assignment: CDR1 LNHDA and CDR2 SQIVND (reference sequence). Unmatched junction bases numbered 15, after V lost 8 bases and J lost 5 bases. The CDR3 extends over 17 amino acids. CDR3 in amino acids: CASGKTSGRATGETQYF. CDR3 bases: TGTGCCAGTGGAAAGACTAGCGGGAGAGCGACTGGTGAGACCCAGTACTTC.

The gene calls are TRBV5-1 and TRBJ1-1; 7 nucleotides agree with TRBD1. This CDR3 region has 13 residues. The V gene's germline CDR1 is SGHRS and CDR2 YFSETQ. The J segment lost 4 bases and the V segment lost 4 bases, leaving 4 bases of the junction unmatched. CDR3 nucleotide sequence: TGCGCCAGCAGCGCTGGGACAGCCACTGAAGCTTTCTTT. It encodes CASSAGTATEAFF.

V gene TRBV11-3 combines with J gene TRBJ2-7; 8 bases are a match to TRBD1. The germline gives CDR1 SGHNT, CDR2 YENEEA. J lost 7 bases, V lost 5 bases, and 7 bases had no gene match. The CDR3 has 13 residues. CDR3 loop: CASSTGQGREQYF. Written as DNA, the CDR3 is TGTGCCAGCAGCACCGGACAGGGTCGTGAGCAGTACTTC.

The rearrangement links TRBV28 to TRBJ1-5; 7 bases match TRBD1. This CDR3 is built from 15 residues. CDR1 and CDR2 (germline): MDHEN, SYDVKM. Losses at the gene ends were 6 bases for V and 2 bases for J; bases not matched to a gene: 7. The CDR3: CASRSDRARNQPQHF. In DNA form, the CDR3 reads TGTGCCAGCAGATCCGACAGGGCCCGCAATCAGCCCCAGCATTTT.

The chain joins TRBV5-1 to TRBJ2-5; D not resolved. Germline V gives CDR1 SGHRS, CDR2 YFSETQ. V was cut by 2 bases and J by 3 bases, with 11 bases left in between. The CDR3 is 14 amino acids. The CDR3, as DNA: TGCGCCAGCAGCTTCCAAAACGCGAAAGAGACCCAGTACTTC. Amino acid sequence: CASSFQNAKETQYF.

The genes are TRBV5-1 and TRBJ2-7, with D possibly matching TRBD2 (6 bases). V lost 0 bases and J lost 1, with 8 bases in between. The CDR3 loop spans 14 amino acids. Germline V gives CDR1 SGHRS, CDR2 YFSETQ. The CDR3 reads CASSLAGTSYEQYF. The DNA for the CDR3 is TGCGCCAGCAGCTTGGCAGGGACTTCCTACGAGCAGTACTTC.

The chain is built from TRBV3-1 (or the pseudogene TRBV3-2) and TRBJ1-3; no definite D call. The V end was cut by 8 bases, the J end by 0 bases, with 5 bases between. The CDR3 consists of 12 residues. CDR1 LGHDT and CDR2 YNNKEL come from the germline V gene (reference sequence). The CDR3 DNA is TGTGCCAGCTCCCTCTCTGGAAACACCATATATTTT. Translating it yields CASSLSGNTIYF.

The gene calls are TRBV7-2 and TRBJ2-3, with 7 bases that match TRBD2. Germline V gives CDR1 SGHTA, CDR2 FQGNSA. CDR3 size: 14 residues. With V trimmed by 0 bases and J by 5 bases, 2 bases remained unmatched. The CDR3 sequence is CASSLAAGVDTQYF. The CDR3 bases are TGTGCCAGCAGCTTAGCGGCGGGGGTAGATACGCAGTATTTT.

Only one count was recorded for this clone. The CDR3 coding sequence is TGCGCCAGCAGCTTGGCGGGACTCAGCTCCTACAATGAGCAGTTCTTC. Amino acids: CASSLAGLSSYNEQFF. The chain combines TRBV5-1 with TRBJ2-1; tentative D call: TRBD2 (6 bases). V was pared by 0 bases and J by 0 bases, with 10 bases between. Looked up from germline, CDR1 is SGHRS and CDR2 is YFSETQ. The CDR3 runs to 16 residues.

This sequence joins TRBV19 and TRBJ2-1, with 12 bases aligning to TRBD2. V lost 4 bases to trimming and J lost 8 bases; unmatched junction nucleotides: 9. Looked up from germline, CDR1 is LNHDA and CDR2 is SQIVND (reference sequence). The CDR3 consists of 16 residues. The CDR3 loop reads CASSSLGGTSGYEQFF. The CDR3 DNA follows: TGTGCCAGTAGTAGTCTGGGGGGGACTAGCGGGTATGAGCAGTTCTTC.

This rearrangement joins TRBV5-4 to TRBJ2-2, with 13 bases identical to TRBD2. V trimming: 3 bases; J trimming: 6 bases; junction bases outside the gene matches: 2. CDR3 size: 15 residues. Per germline, CDR1 SGHNT and CDR2 YYREEE (reference sequence). CDR3 DNA sequence: TGTGCCAGCAGCTCTGGACTAGCGGGAGCCGGGGAGCTGTTTTTT. This gives the protein CASSSGLAGAGELFF. Full variable domain (missing parts from reference TRBV5-4 and TRBJ2-2): ETGVTQSPTHLIKTRGQQVTLRCSSQSGHNTVSWYQQALGQGPQFIFQYYREEENGRGNFPPRFSGLQFPNYSSELNVNALELDDSALYLCASSSGLAGAGELFFGEGSRLTVL.

The rearrangement uses TRBV29-1 and TRBJ2-2; D is perhaps TRBD2 (6 bases). Deletions cut 4 bases from V and 5 bases from J, with 8 bases between. From germline, CDR1 is SQVTM and CDR2 ANQGSEA. The CDR3 is made up of 12 amino acids. The CDR3 sequence is CSVVSGTGELFF. The DNA for the CDR3 is TGCAGCGTTGTTAGCGGAACCGGGGAGCTGTTTTTT.

This clone was detected only a few times. The chain combines TRBV10-3 with TRBJ1-2; D not resolved. The CDR3 sequence is 13 residues long. The germline V and J ends were trimmed by 9 bases and 6 bases, with 17 bases remaining between them. CDR1 and CDR2 (germline): ENHRY, SYGVKD. In DNA, the CDR3 is TGTGCCATGACTAATCACCTCGGGAATGGCTACACCTTC. This sequence encodes CAMTNHLGNGYTF.

The chain has TRBV6-6 and TRBJ2-4; TRBD2 is a possible D gene (5 bases). CDR3 length equals 15 residues. Germline V gene data show CDR1 as MNHNY and CDR2 as SVGAGI (reference sequence). V was cut by 5 bases and J by 6 bases, with 17 bases left in between. In DNA form, the CDR3 reads TGTGCCAGCAGTGAGGAGGCAAATTTCCGAAACATTCAGTACTTC. Translation: CASSEEANFRNIQYF.

The genes are TRBV9 and TRBJ2-2; D remains unclear. Germline V gene sequence: CDR1 SGDLS, CDR2 YYNGEE. The CDR3 covers 15 residues. Trimming stripped 2 bases from V and 1 base from J, with 9 bases between. The CDR3, as DNA: TGTGCCAGCAGCGTTTTGTCAGAGAACACCGGGGAGCTGTTTTTT. Encoded protein: CASSVLSENTGELFF.

This clone appeared a few times. The chain employs TRBV2 and TRBJ1-2; D remains unclear. V gave up 4 bases and J gave up 8 bases, with 20 bases separating them. CDR1 is SNHLY, CDR2 FYNNEI, per germline. This CDR3 is built from 15 residues. The CDR3: CASSGDIKSPSGYTF. Written as DNA, the CDR3 is TGTGCCAGCAGTGGCGACATTAAATCTCCTTCGGGCTACACCTTC. Full variable domain (outside the CDR3, taken from reference TRBV2 and TRBJ1-2): EPEVTQTPSHQVTQMGQEVILRCVPISNHLYFYWYRQILGQKVEFLVSFYNNEISEKSEIFDDQFSVERPDGSNFTLKIRSTKLEDSAMYFCASSGDIKSPSGYTFGSGTRLTVV.

This clone was observed a few times. The V call is TRBV27, the J call TRBJ1-3; D is unresolved. V lost 5 bases to trimming and J lost 0 bases, with 14 bases between them. The CDR3 is made up of 16 amino acids. Germline assignment: CDR1 MNHEY and CDR2 SMNVEV (reference sequence). CDR3 sequence (DNA): TGTGCCAGCAGTCCCCGCGCACCCTACTCTGGAAACACCATATATTTT. Protein sequence: CASSPRAPYSGNTIYF.

The chain uses TRBV14 and TRBJ2-7; D is perhaps TRBD1 (6 bases). The CDR3 is 13 amino acids. Germline V lookup: CDR1 SGHDN, CDR2 FVKESK. The V gene lost 1 base and the J gene lost 3 bases, with 7 bases spanning the gap. The DNA of the CDR3 is TGTGCCAGCAGCCAAGCAGGGGTCTACGAGCAGTACTTC. This codes for CASSQAGVYEQYF. Full variable domain (outside the CDR3, taken from reference TRBV14 and TRBJ2-7): EAGVTQFPSHSVIEKGQTVTLRCDPISGHDNLYWYRRVMGKEIKFLLHFVKESKQDESGMPNNRFLAERTGGTYSTLKVQPAELEDSGVYFCASSQAGVYEQYFGPGTRLTVT.

The rearrangement uses TRBV10-3 and TRBJ2-1, with D hard to call. The CDR3 extends over 15 amino acids. V was trimmed by 6 bases and J by 0 bases, leaving 12 bases between them. Germline loops: CDR1 ENHRY, CDR2 SYGVKD. The DNA for the CDR3 is TGTGCCATCAGGAGGAGCCAGAGCTCCTACAATGAGCAGTTCTTC. It codes for CAIRRSQSSYNEQFF.

In its sample, this clone was seen a few times. The chain links TRBV6-5 to TRBJ1-6; a weak D match, TRBD1 (5 bases). There are 13 residues in the CDR3. The germline V gene has CDR1 MNHEY and CDR2 SVGAGI. V lost 10 bases, J lost 7 bases, and 14 bases lay in between. CDR3 amino acids: CATMTALNSPLHF. The CDR3 nucleotides read TGTGCCACCATGACAGCCCTCAATTCACCCCTCCACTTT.

The CDR3 nucleotides are TGTGCCAGCAGCCCAGGGACACTCAATCAGCCCCAGCATTTT. It specifies CASSPGTLNQPQHF. V gene TRBV9 combines with J gene TRBJ1-5; a weak D match, TRBD1 (6 bases). Germline CDR1 reads SGDLS; CDR2 reads YYNGEE. This CDR3 is built from 14 residues. V was cut by 4 bases and J by 3 bases, with 11 bases left in between.

V usage is TRBV11-2 and J usage is TRBJ2-5, with 7 bases fitting TRBD2. Trimming cost V 2 bases and J 1 base; bases outside gene matches: 7. The CDR3 extends over 16 amino acids. Germline loops: CDR1 SGHAT, CDR2 FQNNGV. CDR3 region: CASSLRGGKVQETQYF. The CDR3 nucleotides are TGTGCCAGCAGCTTAAGGGGAGGGAAAGTCCAAGAGACCCAGTACTTC.

CDR3 nucleotides: TGCGCCAGCAGCTTGTTAGGGGGTGGCACCGGGGAGCTGTTTTTT. This translates into CASSLLGGGTGELFF. The chain recombines TRBV5-1 with TRBJ2-2; D possibly corresponds to TRBD1 (6 bases). CDR1 is SGHRS and CDR2 is YFSETQ in the germline V gene. Trimming removed 1 base at V and 4 bases at J, with 11 bases between. The CDR3 totals 15 residues. The full variable domain, rest sourced from reference TRBV5-1 and TRBJ2-2, is KAGVTQTPRYLIKTRGQQVTLSCSPISGHRSVSWYQQTPGQGLQFLFEYFSETQRNKGNFPGRFSGRQFSNSRSEMNVSTLELGDSALYLCASSLLGGGTGELFFGEGSRLTVL.

The chain is built from TRBV6-2 or TRBV6-3 and TRBJ2-4; perhaps TRBD2 as D (6 bases). This CDR3 comprises 13 residues. Trimming cost V 4 bases and J 6 bases, with 10 bases left between them. Germline V gene lookup returns CDR1 MNHEY and CDR2 SVGEGT. The CDR3 nucleotides are TGTGCCAGCAGTTTTCGGGGAGGAAACATTCAGTACTTC. It is translated as CASSFRGGNIQYF.

The chain combines TRBV27 with TRBJ2-5, with D possibly being TRBD1 (5 bases). The CDR3 is 13 residues long. The ends were cut back, 3 bases at V and 3 bases at J, with 8 bases in the middle. Germline-derived CDR1 and CDR2 are MNHEY and SMNVEV (reference sequence). The CDR3 reads CASSFRREETQYF. CDR3 in DNA: TGTGCCAGCAGTTTTCGCAGGGAAGAGACCCAGTACTTC.